This T cell receptor (beta chain) was sequenced during a study of graft-versus-host responses after intestinal transplantation. V was trimmed by 5 bases and J by 2 bases, leaving 16 bases between them. This CDR3 region has 16 residues. Germline CDR1 reads MDHEN; CDR2 reads SYDVKM. Produced via immunoSEQ multiplex PCR; TCRdb's table is partial and in-frame only. The data contain approximately 49,000 clones, 85% to 95% of them seen just once; the ten biggest clones take up under 0.3%. A word on this clone: The antigen is unknown.

The TCR originated in a human donor who was the organ donor for an intestinal transplant. This chain links TRBV28 with TRBJ1-5, with D uncertain. Source: unstimulated CD8+ T cells sorted from spleen or lymph node cells, taken before transplant. DNA of the CDR3: TGTGCCAGCAGTCAAAGCCCGGGGATGGGCAATCAGCCCCAGCATTTT. Its translation: CASSQSPGMGNQPQHF.